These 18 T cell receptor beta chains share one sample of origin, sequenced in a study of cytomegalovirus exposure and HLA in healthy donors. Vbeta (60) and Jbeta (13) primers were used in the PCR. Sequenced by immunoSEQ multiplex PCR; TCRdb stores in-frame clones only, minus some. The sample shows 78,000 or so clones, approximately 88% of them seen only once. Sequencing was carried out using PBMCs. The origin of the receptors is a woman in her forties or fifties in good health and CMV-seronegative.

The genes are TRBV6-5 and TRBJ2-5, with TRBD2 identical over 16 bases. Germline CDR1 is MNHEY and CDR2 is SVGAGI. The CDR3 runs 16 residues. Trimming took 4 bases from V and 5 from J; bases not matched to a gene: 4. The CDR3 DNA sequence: TGTGCCAGCAGTTCGGGACTAGCGGGGGGGAGGGAGACCCAGTACTTC. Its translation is CASSSGLAGGRETQYF.

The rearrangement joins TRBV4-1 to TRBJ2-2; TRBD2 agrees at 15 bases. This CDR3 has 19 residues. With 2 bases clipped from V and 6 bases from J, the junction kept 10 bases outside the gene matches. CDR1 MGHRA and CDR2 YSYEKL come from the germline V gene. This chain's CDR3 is CASSQPRTSGGARAGELFF. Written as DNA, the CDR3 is TGCGCCAGCAGCCAACCCCGGACTAGCGGGGGGGCCAGGGCCGGGGAGCTGTTTTTT.

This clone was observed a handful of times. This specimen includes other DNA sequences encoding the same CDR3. The CDR3, as DNA: TGTGCCAGTAGTCGGGACAGATACAATGAGCAGTTCTTC. This translates into CASSRDRYNEQFF. The chain is built from TRBV19 and TRBJ2-1; 7 bases are shared with TRBD1. CDR3 length: 13 residues. Trimming removed 5 bases from V and 4 bases from J; junction bases left unmatched: 2. Germline V gives CDR1 LNHDA, CDR2 SQIVND (reference sequence).

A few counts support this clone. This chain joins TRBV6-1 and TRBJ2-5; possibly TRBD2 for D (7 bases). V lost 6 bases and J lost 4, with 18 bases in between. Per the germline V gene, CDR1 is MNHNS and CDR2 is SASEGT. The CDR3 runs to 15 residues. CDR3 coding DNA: TGTGCCAGCAGGTTTGGGGGGGGCGGGTCAGAGACCCAGTACTTC. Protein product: CASRFGGGGSETQYF.

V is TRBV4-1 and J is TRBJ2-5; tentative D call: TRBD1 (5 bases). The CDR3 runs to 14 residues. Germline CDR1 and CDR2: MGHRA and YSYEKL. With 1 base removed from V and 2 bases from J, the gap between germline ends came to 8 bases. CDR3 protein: CASSQGRTQETQYF. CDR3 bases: TGCGCCAGCAGCCAAGGCCGGACACAAGAGACCCAGTACTTC.

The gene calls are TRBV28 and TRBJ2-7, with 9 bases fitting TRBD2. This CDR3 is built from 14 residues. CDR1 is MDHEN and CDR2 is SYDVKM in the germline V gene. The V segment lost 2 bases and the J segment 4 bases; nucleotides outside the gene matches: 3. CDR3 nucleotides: TGTGCCAGCAGTTTACTAGCGGGGAAATACGAGCAGTACTTC. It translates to CASSLLAGKYEQYF.

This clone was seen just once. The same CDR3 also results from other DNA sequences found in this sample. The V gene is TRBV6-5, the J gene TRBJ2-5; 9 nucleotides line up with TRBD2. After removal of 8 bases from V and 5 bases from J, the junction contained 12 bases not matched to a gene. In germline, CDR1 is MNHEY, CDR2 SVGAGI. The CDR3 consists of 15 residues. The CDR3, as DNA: TGTGCCAGCCGGCTGCAGCGGGGGGCCGGTGAGACCCAGTACTTC. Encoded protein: CASRLQRGAGETQYF.

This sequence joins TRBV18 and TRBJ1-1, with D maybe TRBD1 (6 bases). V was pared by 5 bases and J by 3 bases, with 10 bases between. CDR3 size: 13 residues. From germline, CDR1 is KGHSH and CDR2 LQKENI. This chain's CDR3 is CASSSNRDTEAFF. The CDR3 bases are TGTGCCAGCTCATCGAACAGGGACACTGAAGCTTTCTTT.

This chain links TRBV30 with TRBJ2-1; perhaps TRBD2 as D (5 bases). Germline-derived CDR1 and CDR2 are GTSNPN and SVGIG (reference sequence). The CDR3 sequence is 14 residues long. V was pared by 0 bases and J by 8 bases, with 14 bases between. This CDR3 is CAWSVRRGCDEQFF. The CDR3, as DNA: TGTGCCTGGAGTGTACGGCGCGGGTGCGATGAGCAGTTCTTC.

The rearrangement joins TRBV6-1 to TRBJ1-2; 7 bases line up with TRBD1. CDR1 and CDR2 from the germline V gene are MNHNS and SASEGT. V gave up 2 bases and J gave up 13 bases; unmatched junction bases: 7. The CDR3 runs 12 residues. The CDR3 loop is CASSEPPTGPTF. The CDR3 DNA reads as TGTGCCAGCAGTGAACCACCGACAGGGCCCACCTTC.

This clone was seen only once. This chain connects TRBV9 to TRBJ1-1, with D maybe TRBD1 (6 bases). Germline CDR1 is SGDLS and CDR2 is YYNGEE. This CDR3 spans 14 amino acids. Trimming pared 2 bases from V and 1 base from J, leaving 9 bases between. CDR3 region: CASSVGTPNTEAFF. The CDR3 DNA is TGTGCCAGCAGCGTGGGGACACCGAACACTGAAGCTTTCTTT.

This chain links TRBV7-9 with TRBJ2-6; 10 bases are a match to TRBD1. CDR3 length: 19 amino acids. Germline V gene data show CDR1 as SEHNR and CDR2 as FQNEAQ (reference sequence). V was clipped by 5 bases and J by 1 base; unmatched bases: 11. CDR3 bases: TGTGCCAGCAGCCCCTACGGGGGACAGGGGCTATCTGGGGCCAACGTCCTGACTTTC. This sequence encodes CASSPYGGQGLSGANVLTF.

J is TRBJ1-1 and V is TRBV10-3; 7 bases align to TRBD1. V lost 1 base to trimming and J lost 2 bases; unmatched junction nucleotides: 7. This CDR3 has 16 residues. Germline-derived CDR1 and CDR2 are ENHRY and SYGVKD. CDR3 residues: CAISELGTGANTEAFF. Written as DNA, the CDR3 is TGTGCCATCAGTGAGTTGGGAACAGGGGCCAACACTGAAGCTTTCTTT.

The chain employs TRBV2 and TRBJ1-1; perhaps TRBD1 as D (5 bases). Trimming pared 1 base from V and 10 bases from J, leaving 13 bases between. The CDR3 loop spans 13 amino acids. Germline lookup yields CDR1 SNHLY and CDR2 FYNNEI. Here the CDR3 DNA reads TGTGCCAGCAGTGAAGAATCAGGGCGAGGAGCTTTCTTT. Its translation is CASSEESGRGAFF.

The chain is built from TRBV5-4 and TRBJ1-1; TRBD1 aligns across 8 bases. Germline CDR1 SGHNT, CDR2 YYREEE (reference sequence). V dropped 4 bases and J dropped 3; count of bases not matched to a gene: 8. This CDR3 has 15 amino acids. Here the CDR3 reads CASSHKQGGYTEAFF. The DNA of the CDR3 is TGTGCCAGCAGCCACAAACAGGGGGGGTACACTGAAGCTTTCTTT.

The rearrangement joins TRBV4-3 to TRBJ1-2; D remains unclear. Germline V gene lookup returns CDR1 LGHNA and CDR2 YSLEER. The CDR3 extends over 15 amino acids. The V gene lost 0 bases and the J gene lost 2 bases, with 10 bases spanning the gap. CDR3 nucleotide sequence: TGCGCCAGCAGCCAAGATTCACCGGTGAACTATGGCTACACCTTC. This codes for CASSQDSPVNYGYTF.

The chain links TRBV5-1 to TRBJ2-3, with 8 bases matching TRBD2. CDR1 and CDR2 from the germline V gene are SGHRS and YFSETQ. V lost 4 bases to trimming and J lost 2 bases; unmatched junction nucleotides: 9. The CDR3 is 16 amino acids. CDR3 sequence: CASSPLTSGPTDTQYF. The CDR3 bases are TGCGCCAGCAGCCCCTTAACTAGCGGCCCCACAGATACGCAGTATTTT.

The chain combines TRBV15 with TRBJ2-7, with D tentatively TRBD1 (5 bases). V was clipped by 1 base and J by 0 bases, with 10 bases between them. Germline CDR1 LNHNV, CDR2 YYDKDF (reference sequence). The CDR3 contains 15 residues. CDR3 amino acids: CATSRVQDNSYEQYF. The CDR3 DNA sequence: TGTGCCACCAGCAGAGTCCAGGACAACTCCTACGAGCAGTACTTC.